This TCR beta chain appears in the sequencing data of a study of shared clonotypes between healthy human individuals. Investigators spread the genomic DNA of each subset evenly over several immunoSEQ plates. Repertoires were generated with immunoSEQ multiplex PCR, while TCRdb's copy carries only in-frame clones and drops some. This table holds 2 million to 3 million clones, 93% found once. Trimming took 4 bases from V and 0 from J; bases not matched to a gene: 3. The CDR3 contains 15 residues. Germline V gene data show CDR1 as SGHNT and CDR2 as YENEEA. In regard to this clone: Other DNA sequences within the sample encode an identical CDR3.

The sample taken for sequencing was naive CD4+ T cells from PBMCs. This sample's subset: CD45RA+ positively selected. This chain joins TRBV11-3 and TRBJ2-1, with 7 bases aligning to TRBD1. The source is a man aged 18-30 years in good health. Some clones in this sample may be carry-over from other donors' samples. The CDR3 is CASSSGQSSYNEQFF. In nucleotides, the CDR3 is TGTGCCAGCAGCTCGGGACAGAGCTCCTACAATGAGCAGTTCTTC.